This T cell receptor (beta chain) was identified in a study of T cell responses to AZD1222 COVID-19 vaccine. Assay used: immunoSEQ multiplex PCR; TCRdb lists only in-frame clones, some missing. The sample contains 100,000 to 150,000 clones, 90% of which appear only once. With 4 bases removed from V and 7 bases from J, the gap between germline ends came to 11 bases. CDR1 and CDR2 (germline): LGHDT, YNNKEL (reference sequence). This CDR3 is built from 13 residues. The rearrangement joins TRBV3-1 (or the pseudogene TRBV3-2) to TRBJ2-1; no clear D. This specimen was peripheral blood, taken on day 0 of MenACWY control vaccination. The sequence was obtained from an adult in good health. The CDR3 spells CASSLSAVNEQFF. The CDR3 DNA follows: TGTGCCAGCAGCCTATCAGCCGTAAATGAGCAGTTCTTC.